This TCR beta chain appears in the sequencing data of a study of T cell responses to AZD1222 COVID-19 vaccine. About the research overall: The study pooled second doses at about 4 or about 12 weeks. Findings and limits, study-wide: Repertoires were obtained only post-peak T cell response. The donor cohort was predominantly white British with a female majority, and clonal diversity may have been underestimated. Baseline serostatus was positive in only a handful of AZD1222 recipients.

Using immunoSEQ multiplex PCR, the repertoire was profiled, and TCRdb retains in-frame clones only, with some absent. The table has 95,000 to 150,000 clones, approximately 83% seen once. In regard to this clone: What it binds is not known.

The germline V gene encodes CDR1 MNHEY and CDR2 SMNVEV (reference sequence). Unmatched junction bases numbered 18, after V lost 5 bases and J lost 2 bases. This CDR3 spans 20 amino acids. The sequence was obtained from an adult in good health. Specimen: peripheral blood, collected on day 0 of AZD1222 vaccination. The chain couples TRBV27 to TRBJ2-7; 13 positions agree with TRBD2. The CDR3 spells CASSRSPGQRLAGGAYEQYF. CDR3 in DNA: TGTGCCAGCAGTCGAAGTCCTGGACAGAGACTAGCGGGAGGAGCCTACGAGCAGTACTTC.